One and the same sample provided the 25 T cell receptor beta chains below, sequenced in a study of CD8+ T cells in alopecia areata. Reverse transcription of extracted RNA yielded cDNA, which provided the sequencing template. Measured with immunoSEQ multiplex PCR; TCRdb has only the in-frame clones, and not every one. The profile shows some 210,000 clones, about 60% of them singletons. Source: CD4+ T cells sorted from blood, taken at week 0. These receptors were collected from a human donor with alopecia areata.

DNA of the CDR3: TGTGCCAGCACCCACTTAAAGAACACTGAAGCTTTCTTT. It yields the protein CASTHLKNTEAFF. J is TRBJ1-1 and V is TRBV2; D uncertain. This CDR3 contains 13 residues. With 7 bases removed from V and 1 base from J, the gap between germline ends came to 10 bases. Germline CDR1 and CDR2: SNHLY and FYNNEI. Combining the CDR3 with reference TRBV2 and TRBJ1-1 gives the whole variable domain EPEVTQTPSHQVTQMGQEVILRCVPISNHLYFYWYRQILGQKVEFLVSFYNNEISEKSEIFDDQFSVERPDGSNFTLKIRSTKLEDSAMYFCASTHLKNTEAFFGQGTRLTVV.

The CDR3 reads CASSQGPRGSGETQYF. The CDR3 nucleotides read TGCGCCAGCAGCCAGGGGCCTCGGGGGAGCGGGGAGACCCAGTACTTC. The genes are TRBV4-1 and TRBJ2-5, with D perhaps TRBD2 (6 bases). The germline V gene has CDR1 MGHRA and CDR2 YSYEKL. V was trimmed by 3 bases and J by 5 bases, leaving 19 bases between them. The CDR3 runs 16 residues.

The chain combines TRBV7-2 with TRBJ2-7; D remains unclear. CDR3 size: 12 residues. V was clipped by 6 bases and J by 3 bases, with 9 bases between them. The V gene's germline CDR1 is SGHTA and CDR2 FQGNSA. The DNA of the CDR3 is TGTGCCAGCAGTCTAAACGGCTACGAGCAGTACTTC. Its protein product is CASSLNGYEQYF.

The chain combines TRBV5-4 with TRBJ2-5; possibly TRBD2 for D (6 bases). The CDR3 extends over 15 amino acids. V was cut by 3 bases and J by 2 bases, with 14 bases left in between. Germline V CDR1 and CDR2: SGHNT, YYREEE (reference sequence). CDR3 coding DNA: TGTGCCAGCAGCTGGAGGGAGCTGGCGCAAGAGACCCAGTACTTC. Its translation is CASSWRELAQETQYF. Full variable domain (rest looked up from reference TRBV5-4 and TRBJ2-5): ETGVTQSPTHLIKTRGQQVTLRCSSQSGHNTVSWYQQALGQGPQFIFQYYREEENGRGNFPPRFSGLQFPNYSSELNVNALELDDSALYLCASSWRELAQETQYFGPGTRLLVL.

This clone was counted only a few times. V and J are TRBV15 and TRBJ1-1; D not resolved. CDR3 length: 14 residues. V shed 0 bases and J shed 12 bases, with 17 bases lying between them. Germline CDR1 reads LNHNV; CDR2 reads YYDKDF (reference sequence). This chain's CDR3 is CATSRDLADLRTFF. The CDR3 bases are TGTGCCACCAGCAGAGATTTGGCGGACTTGAGGACTTTCTTT.

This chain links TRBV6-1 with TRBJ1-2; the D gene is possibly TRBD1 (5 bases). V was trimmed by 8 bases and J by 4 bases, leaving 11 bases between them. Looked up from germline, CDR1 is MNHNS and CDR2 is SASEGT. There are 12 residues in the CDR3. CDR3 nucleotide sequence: TGTGCCAGCTTTGACAGCCTCTATGGCTACACCTTC. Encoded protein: CASFDSLYGYTF.

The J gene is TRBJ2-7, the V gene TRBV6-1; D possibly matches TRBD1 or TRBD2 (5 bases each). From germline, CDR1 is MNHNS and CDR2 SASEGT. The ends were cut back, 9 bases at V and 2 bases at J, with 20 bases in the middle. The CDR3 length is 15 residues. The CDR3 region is CASRGKLGDPYEQYF. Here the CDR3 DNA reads TGTGCCAGTCGAGGGAAGTTGGGGGACCCCTACGAGCAGTACTTC.

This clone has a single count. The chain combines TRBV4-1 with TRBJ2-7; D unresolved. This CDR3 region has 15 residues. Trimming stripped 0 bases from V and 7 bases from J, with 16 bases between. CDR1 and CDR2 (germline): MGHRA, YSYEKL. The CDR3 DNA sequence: TGCGCCAGCAGCCAAGATTTCGGCAGCGTGGGAGAGCAGTACTTC. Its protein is CASSQDFGSVGEQYF.

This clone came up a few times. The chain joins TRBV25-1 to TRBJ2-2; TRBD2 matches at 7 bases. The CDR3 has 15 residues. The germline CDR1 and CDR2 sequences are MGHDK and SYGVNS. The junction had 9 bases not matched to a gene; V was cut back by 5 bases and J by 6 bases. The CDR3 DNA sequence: TGTGCCAGCAGTCCCCATGGCGGGAGTGCCGGGGAGCTGTTTTTT. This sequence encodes CASSPHGGSAGELFF. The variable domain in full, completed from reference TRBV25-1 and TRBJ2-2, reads EADIYQTPRYLVIGTGKKITLECSQTMGHDKMYWYQQDPGMELHLIHYSYGVNSTEKGDLSSESTVSRIRTEHFPLTLESARPSHTSQYLCASSPHGGSAGELFFGEGSRLTVL.

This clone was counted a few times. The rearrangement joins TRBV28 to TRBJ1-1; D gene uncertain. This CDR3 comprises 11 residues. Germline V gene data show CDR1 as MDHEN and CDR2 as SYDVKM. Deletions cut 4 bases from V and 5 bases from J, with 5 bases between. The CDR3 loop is CASSWRTEAFF. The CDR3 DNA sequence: TGTGCCAGCAGTTGGCGGACTGAAGCTTTCTTT.

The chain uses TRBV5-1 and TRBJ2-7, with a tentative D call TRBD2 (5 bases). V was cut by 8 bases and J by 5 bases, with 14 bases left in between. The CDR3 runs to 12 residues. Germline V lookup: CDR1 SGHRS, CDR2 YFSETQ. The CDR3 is CASRRQADEQYF. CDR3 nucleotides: TGCGCCAGTCGAAGACAAGCGGACGAGCAGTACTTC. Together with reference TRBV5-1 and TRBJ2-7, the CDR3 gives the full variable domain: KAGVTQTPRYLIKTRGQQVTLSCSPISGHRSVSWYQQTPGQGLQFLFEYFSETQRNKGNFPGRFSGRQFSNSRSEMNVSTLELGDSALYLCASRRQADEQYFGPGTRLTVT.

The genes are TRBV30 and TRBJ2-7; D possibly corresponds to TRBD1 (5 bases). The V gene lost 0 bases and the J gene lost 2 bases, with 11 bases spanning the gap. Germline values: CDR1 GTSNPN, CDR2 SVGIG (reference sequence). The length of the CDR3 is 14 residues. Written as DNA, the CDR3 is TGTGCCTGGAGTGTACGGACACCGCCCTACGAGCAGTACTTC. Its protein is CAWSVRTPPYEQYF.

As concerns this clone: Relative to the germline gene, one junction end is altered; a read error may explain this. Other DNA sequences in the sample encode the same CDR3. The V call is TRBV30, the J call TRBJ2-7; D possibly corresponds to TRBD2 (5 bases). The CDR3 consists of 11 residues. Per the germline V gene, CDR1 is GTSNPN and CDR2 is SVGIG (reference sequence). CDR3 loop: CAWSVTGKVHF. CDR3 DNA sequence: TGTGCCTGGAGTGTAACGGGGAAGGTGCACTTC.

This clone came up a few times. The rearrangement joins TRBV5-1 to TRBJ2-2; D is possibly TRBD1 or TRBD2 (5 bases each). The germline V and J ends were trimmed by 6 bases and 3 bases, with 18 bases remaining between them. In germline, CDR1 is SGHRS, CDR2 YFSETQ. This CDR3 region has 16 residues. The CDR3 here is CASTPQRGLDTGELFF. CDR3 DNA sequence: TGCGCCAGCACCCCCCAGAGGGGCTTGGACACCGGGGAGCTGTTTTTT.

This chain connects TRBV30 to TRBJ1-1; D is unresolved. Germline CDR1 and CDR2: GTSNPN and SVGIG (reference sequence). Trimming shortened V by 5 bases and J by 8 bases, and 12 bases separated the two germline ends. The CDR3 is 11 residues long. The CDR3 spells CAWGRGGEAFF. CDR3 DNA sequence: TGTGCCTGGGGACGAGGTGGGGAAGCTTTCTTT.

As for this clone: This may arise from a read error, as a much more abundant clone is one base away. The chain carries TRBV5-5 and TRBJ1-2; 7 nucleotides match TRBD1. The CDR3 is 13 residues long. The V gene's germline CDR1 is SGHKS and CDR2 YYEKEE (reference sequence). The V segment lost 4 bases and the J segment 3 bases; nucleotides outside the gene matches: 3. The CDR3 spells CASSPDRDYGYTF. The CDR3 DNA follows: TGTGCCAGCAGCCCCGACAGGGACTATGGCTACACCTTC.

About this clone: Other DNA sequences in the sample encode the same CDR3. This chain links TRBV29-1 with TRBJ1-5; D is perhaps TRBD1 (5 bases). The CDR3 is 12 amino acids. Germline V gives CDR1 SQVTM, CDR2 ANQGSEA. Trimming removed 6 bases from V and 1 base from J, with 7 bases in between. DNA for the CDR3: TGCAGCGTCCGGGACAGCAATCAGCCCCAGCATTTT. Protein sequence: CSVRDSNQPQHF.

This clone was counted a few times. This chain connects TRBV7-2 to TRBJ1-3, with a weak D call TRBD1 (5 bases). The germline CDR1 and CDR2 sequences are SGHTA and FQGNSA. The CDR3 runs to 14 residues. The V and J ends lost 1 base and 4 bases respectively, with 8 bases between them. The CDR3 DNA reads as TGTGCCAGCAGCTTAGGGACACAGGGAAACACCATATATTTT. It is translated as CASSLGTQGNTIYF.

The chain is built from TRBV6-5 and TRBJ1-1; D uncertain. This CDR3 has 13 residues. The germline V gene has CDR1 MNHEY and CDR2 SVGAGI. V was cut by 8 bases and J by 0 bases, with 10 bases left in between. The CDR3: CASERLMNTEAFF. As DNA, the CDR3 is TGTGCCAGCGAACGCTTAATGAACACTGAAGCTTTCTTT.

The chain's CDR3 is CASSPRADTQYF. The CDR3 nucleotides read TGTGCCAGCTCACCACGCGCAGATACGCAGTATTTT. This chain links TRBV18 with TRBJ2-3; D gene ambiguous. The CDR3 totals 12 residues. Trimming removed 1 base at V and 4 bases at J, with 3 bases between. Germline V gene lookup returns CDR1 KGHSH and CDR2 LQKENI. The variable domain in full, with the rest retrieved from reference TRBV18 and TRBJ2-3, is NAGVMQNPRHLVRRRGQEARLRCSPMKGHSHVYWYRQLPEEGLKFMVYLQKENIIDESGMPKERFSAEFPKEGPSILRIQQVVRGDSAAYFCASSPRADTQYFGPGTRLTVL.

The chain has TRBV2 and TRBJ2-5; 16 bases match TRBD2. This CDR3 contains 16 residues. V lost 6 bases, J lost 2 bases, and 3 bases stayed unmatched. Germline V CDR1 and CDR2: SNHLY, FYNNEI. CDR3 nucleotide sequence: TGTGCCAGCAGCCCGGGACTAGCGGGAGGGCAAGAGACCCAGTACTTC. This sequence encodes CASSPGLAGGQETQYF.

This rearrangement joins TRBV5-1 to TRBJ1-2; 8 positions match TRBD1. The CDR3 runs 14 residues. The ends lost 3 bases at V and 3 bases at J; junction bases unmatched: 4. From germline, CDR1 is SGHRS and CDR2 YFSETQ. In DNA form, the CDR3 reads TGCGCCAGCAGCTCCCCGGGACAGGACTATGGCTACACCTTC. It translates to CASSSPGQDYGYTF. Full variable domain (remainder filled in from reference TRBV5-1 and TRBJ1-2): KAGVTQTPRYLIKTRGQQVTLSCSPISGHRSVSWYQQTPGQGLQFLFEYFSETQRNKGNFPGRFSGRQFSNSRSEMNVSTLELGDSALYLCASSSPGQDYGYTFGSGTRLTVV.

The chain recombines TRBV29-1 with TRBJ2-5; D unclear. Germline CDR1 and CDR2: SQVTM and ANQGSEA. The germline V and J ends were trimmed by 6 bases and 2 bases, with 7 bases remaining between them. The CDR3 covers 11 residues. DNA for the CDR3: TGCAGCGTCCGACGACAAGAGACCCAGTACTTC. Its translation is CSVRRQETQYF.

In DNA form, the CDR3 reads TGTGCCAGCACTCCCCGGGGGGGGACGGATAATCAGCCCCAGCATTTT. Encoded protein: CASTPRGGTDNQPQHF. The chain uses TRBV6-6 and TRBJ1-5, with a tentative D call TRBD1 (5 bases). CDR3 length: 16 amino acids. In germline, CDR1 is MNHNY, CDR2 SVGAGI (reference sequence). V lost 7 bases to trimming and J lost 4 bases, with 20 bases between them.

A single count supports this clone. The CDR3 nucleotides read TGTGCCAGCAGGGGGGCGGTCTGGCAGTACTTC. Protein: CASRGAVWQYF. The rearrangement uses TRBV6-5 and TRBJ2-7; D is possibly TRBD1 (6 bases). CDR1 is MNHEY and CDR2 is SVGAGI in the germline V gene. The CDR3 has 11 amino acids. The ends were cut back, 6 bases at V and 9 bases at J, with 12 bases in the middle.